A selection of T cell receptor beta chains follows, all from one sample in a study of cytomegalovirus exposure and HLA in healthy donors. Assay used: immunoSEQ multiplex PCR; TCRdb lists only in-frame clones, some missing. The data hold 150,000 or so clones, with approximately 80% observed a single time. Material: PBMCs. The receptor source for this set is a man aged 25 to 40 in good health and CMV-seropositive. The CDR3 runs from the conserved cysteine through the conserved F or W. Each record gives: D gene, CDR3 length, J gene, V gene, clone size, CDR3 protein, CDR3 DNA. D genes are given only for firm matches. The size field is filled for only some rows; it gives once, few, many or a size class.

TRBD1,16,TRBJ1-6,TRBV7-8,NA,CASSSSAGGLNSPLHF,TGTGCCAGCAGCTCTTCCGCAGGGGGCCTTAATTCACCCCTCCACTTT
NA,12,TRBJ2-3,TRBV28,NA,CASSGGRDTQYF,TGTGCCAGCAGTGGAGGCCGGGATACGCAGTATTTT
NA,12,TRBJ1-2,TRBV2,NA,CASTGSGYGYTF,TGTGCCAGCACGGGCAGCGGTTATGGCTACACCTTC
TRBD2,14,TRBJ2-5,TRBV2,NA,CASSAGLAKETQYF,TGTGCCAGCAGTGCGGGACTAGCAAAAGAGACCCAGTACTTC
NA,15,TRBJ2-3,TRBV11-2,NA,CASSTGDPGMYTQYF,TGTGCCAGCAGCACGGGGGACCCAGGCATGTATACGCAGTATTTT
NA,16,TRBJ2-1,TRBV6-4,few,CASSDSGGGGYNEQFF,TGTGCCAGCAGTGACTCCGGGGGAGGAGGATACAATGAGCAGTTCTTC
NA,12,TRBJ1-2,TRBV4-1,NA,CASSQDRGPGIF,TGCGCCAGCAGCCAAGATCGTGGGCCGGGAATCTTC
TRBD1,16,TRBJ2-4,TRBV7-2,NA,CASSSQGRSSKNIQYF,TGTGCCAGCAGCTCACAGGGGCGTTCATCCAAAAACATTCAGTACTTC
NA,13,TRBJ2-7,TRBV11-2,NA,CASSWSRGQEQYF,TGTGCCAGCAGCTGGAGCAGGGGCCAAGAGCAGTACTTC
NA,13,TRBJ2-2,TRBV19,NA,CASSFYDTGELFF,TGTGCCAGTAGTTTCTATGACACCGGGGAGCTGTTTTTT
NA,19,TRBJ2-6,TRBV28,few,CASSFVMGSPLSGANVLTF,TGTGCCAGCAGTTTTGTTATGGGCAGCCCACTCTCTGGGGCCAACGTCCTGACTTTC
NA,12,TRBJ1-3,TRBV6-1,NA,CASTGGLNTIYF,TGTGCCAGCACTGGGGGCTTAAACACCATATATTTT
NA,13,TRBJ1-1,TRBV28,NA,CASSPPDLAEAFF,TGTGCCAGCAGTCCCCCGGACTTGGCTGAAGCTTTCTTT
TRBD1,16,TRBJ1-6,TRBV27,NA,CASSPIYRGINSPLHF,TGTGCCAGCAGTCCCATCTACAGGGGTATTAATTCACCCCTCCACTTT
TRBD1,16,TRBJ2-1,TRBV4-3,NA,CASSQEGQGPYNEQFF,TGCGCCAGCAGCCAAGAGGGACAGGGCCCATACAATGAGCAGTTCTTC
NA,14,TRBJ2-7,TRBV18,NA,CASSPPSISYEQYF,TGTGCCAGCTCACCCCCCTCCATCTCCTACGAGCAGTACTTC
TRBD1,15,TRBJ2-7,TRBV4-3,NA,CASSQVGTGRNEQYF,TGCGCCAGCAGCCAAGTTGGGACAGGGAGAAACGAGCAGTACTTC
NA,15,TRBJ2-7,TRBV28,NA,CASSLIQKKNYEQYF,TGTGCCAGCAGTTTAATTCAGAAAAAGAACTACGAGCAGTACTTC
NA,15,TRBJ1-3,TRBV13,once,CASSLDRGTGNTIYF,TGTGCCAGCAGCTTAGATCGAGGGACTGGAAACACCATATATTTT
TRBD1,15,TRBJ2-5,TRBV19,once,CASSRRQGEGETQYF,TGTGCCAGTAGTAGGCGACAGGGGGAGGGAGAGACCCAGTACTTC
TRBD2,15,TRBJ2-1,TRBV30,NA,CAWSGPRLAGNEQFF,TGTGCCTGGAGTGGCCCCCGACTAGCGGGGAATGAGCAGTTCTTC
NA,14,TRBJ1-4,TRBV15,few,CATTPGRDLEKLFF,TGTGCCACCACCCCGGGGAGGGACCTTGAAAAACTGTTTTTT
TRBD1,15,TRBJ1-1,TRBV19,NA,CASSETGGSNTEAFF,TGTGCCAGTTCAGAGACAGGGGGCTCGAACACTGAAGCTTTCTTT
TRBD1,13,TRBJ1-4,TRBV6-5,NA,CASKTGGVEKLFF,TGTGCCAGCAAAACAGGGGGAGTCGAAAAACTGTTTTTT
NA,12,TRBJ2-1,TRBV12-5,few,CASGFSSGEQFF,TGTGCTAGTGGTTTTAGCTCGGGGGAGCAGTTCTTC
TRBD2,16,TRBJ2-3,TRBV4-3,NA,CASSQAGTSGADTQYF,TGCGCCAGCAGCCAAGCCGGGACTAGCGGGGCAGATACGCAGTATTTT